Each of the 10 T cell receptor beta chains below was sequenced from the same sample in a study of shared clonotypes between healthy human individuals. Sequencing used immunoSEQ multiplex PCR; TCRdb keeps in-frame clones, though not all of them. The sample holds about 320,000 clones, about nine tenths seen once. Input material: memory CD8+ T cells sorted from blood. As to subset: CD45RO+ cells pooled with CCR7-negative TemRA cells. These receptor sequences come from a man between 18 and 35 years old in good health.

The chain is built from TRBV7-6 and TRBJ2-7, with 7 bases that match TRBD2. V lost 5 bases, J lost 3 bases, and 13 bases stayed unmatched. The germline CDR1 and CDR2 sequences are SGHVS and FNYEAQ. The CDR3 extends over 16 amino acids. The CDR3 coding sequence is TGTGCCAGCAGCCTAAGTCCCCGTTCGGGGGGCTACGAGCAGTACTTC. Translation gives CASSLSPRSGGYEQYF.

This sequence joins TRBV4-3 and TRBJ1-3, with D unresolved. The CDR3 is 15 amino acids. Trimming removed 0 bases at V and 0 bases at J, with 6 bases between. Germline V lookup: CDR1 LGHNA, CDR2 YSLEER. The CDR3 DNA reads as TGCGCCAGCAGCCAAGATAAGGGCTCTGGAAACACCATATATTTT. It yields the protein CASSQDKGSGNTIYF.

This chain joins TRBV28 and TRBJ2-7, with 11 positions matching TRBD1. V lost 4 bases to trimming and J lost 3 bases; unmatched junction nucleotides: 5. The CDR3 consists of 15 residues. CDR1 is MDHEN and CDR2 is SYDVKM in the germline V gene. For the CDR3, the DNA is TGTGCCAGCAGTTCCCGGACAGGGGGCTTCTACGAGCAGTACTTC. It is translated as CASSSRTGGFYEQYF.

This chain joins TRBV7-9 and TRBJ2-6; D remains ambiguous. Germline V gene data show CDR1 as SEHNR and CDR2 as FQNEAQ (reference sequence). The CDR3 is 16 residues long. The V end lost 2 bases, the J end lost 5 bases, and 13 bases lay between the germline ends. The CDR3 DNA reads as TGTGCCAGCAGCTTATACTCTGGCGGCTGGGCCAACGTCCTGACTTTC. Residues: CASSLYSGGWANVLTF. Supplemented by reference TRBV7-9 and TRBJ2-6, the full variable domain reads DTGVSQNPRHKITKRGQNVTFRCDPISEHNRLYWYRQTLGQGPEFLTYFQNEAQLEKSRLLSDRFSAERPKGSFSTLEIQRTEQGDSAMYLCASSLYSGGWANVLTFGAGSRLTVL.

The table lists this clone with a count of one. The V call is TRBV30, the J call TRBJ2-6; maybe TRBD2 (5 bases). V lost 2 bases and J lost 4, with 6 bases in between. The CDR3 covers 13 residues. The V gene's germline CDR1 is GTSNPN and CDR2 SVGIG (reference sequence). CDR3 coding DNA: TGTGCCTGGAGTCCGGGGGGGGCCAACGTCCTGACTTTC. Its protein is CAWSPGGANVLTF.

The chain has TRBV6-5 and TRBJ2-7; 7 bases are shared with TRBD1. Per the germline V gene, CDR1 is MNHEY and CDR2 is SVGAGI. After removal of 4 bases from V and 0 bases from J, the junction contained 9 bases not matched to a gene. The CDR3 extends over 16 amino acids. CDR3 bases: TGTGCCAGCAGTTCCCCGACAGGGCCCCGCTCCTACGAGCAGTACTTC. Translating gives CASSSPTGPRSYEQYF.

The chain is built from TRBV6-5 and TRBJ2-7; TRBD1 might be the D (6 bases). Per germline, CDR1 MNHEY and CDR2 SVGAGI. CDR3 size: 16 residues. Trimming took off 0 bases at V and 0 bases at J, with 12 bases between the two ends. This CDR3 is CASSYSMGAISYEQYF. For the CDR3, the DNA is TGTGCCAGCAGTTACTCGATGGGGGCTATCTCCTACGAGCAGTACTTC.

V is TRBV28 and J is TRBJ1-6, with D maybe TRBD1 (5 bases). Germline lookup yields CDR1 MDHEN and CDR2 SYDVKM. CDR3 length: 14 amino acids. V lost 3 bases and J lost 6, with 9 bases in between. CDR3 DNA: TGTGCCAGCAGTTTTTGGGGGGTTAATTCACCCCTCCACTTT. It is translated as CASSFWGVNSPLHF.

V gene TRBV16 combines with J gene TRBJ1-6, with TRBD1 identical over 7 bases. Germline CDR1 reads KGHSY; CDR2 reads FQNENV. The CDR3 contains 16 residues. The V segment lost 2 bases and the J segment 6 bases; nucleotides outside the gene matches: 7. Here the CDR3 reads CASSQGGRGLNSPLHF. The DNA of the CDR3 is TGTGCCAGCAGCCAAGGTGGAAGGGGGCTTAATTCACCCCTCCACTTT.

The chain joins TRBV29-1 to TRBJ1-2; D possibly corresponds to TRBD1 (6 bases). The germline gives CDR1 SQVTM, CDR2 ANQGSEA. Trimming removed 3 bases at V and 4 bases at J, with 9 bases between. The CDR3 covers 12 residues. CDR3 loop: CSVERQVYGYTF. The DNA of the CDR3 is TGCAGCGTTGAGAGACAGGTCTATGGCTACACCTTC.